The TCR beta chain under discussion was sequenced for a study of blood T cell repertoires in COVID-19. Looking at the study overall: The United States, Italy and Spain provided the acute and convalescent COVID-19 samples.

Original handling: Amplification from reference gene primers served as the basis for estimated nucleated cell counts. Clones were sequenced by immunoSEQ multiplex PCR, and TCRdb holds only the in-frame ones, with some missing. The V and J calls and clone size come from that table; D and trimming were worked out from the DNA. Seen here are some 66,000 clones, roughly nine tenths observed once, and the top ten hold around 6.7%. CDR3 size: 15 residues. The germline V gene encodes CDR1 SGHTA and CDR2 FQGTGA. The V segment lost 5 bases and the J segment 6 bases; nucleotides outside the gene matches: 10. The sequence was collected from a human donor in a cohort sampled during active COVID-19. This chain connects TRBV7-3 to TRBJ2-3; TRBD2 aligns across 8 bases. Sequencing was performed on peripheral blood. The CDR3 reads CASSTSGSIDDTQYF. CDR3 DNA sequence: TGTGCCAGCAGCACCAGCGGGAGTATTGACGATACGCAGTATTTT.